The sequence of this TCR beta chain was determined in a study of CD8 T cells in Susac syndrome. About the study: Among the Susac syndrome patients who underwent sequencing, roughly six had clinically active disease, while about eight of them were in remission. Treatment status at blood draw for the Susac syndrome patients was therapy-naive, corticosteroids, or intravenous immunoglobulin alone.

Germline CDR1 is SGHVS and CDR2 is FNYEAQ. The CDR3 loop spans 17 amino acids. Trimming shortened V by 1 base and J by 0 bases, and 10 bases separated the two germline ends. Random hexamers were used to reverse transcribe about 0.5 to 1 ug of RNA. TCRdb fed the immunoSEQ multiplex PCR reads into MiXCR, producing one record per CDR3 protein. Of roughly 150,000 distinct CDR3 sequences listed, approximately 96% are singletons. V gene TRBV7-6 combines with J gene TRBJ2-6; D might be TRBD1 (5 bases). Sequencing was done on a sample of CD4+ T cells from PBMCs. This clonotype was sampled from a human donor with Susac syndrome. The CDR3 protein is CASSLEQANSGANVLTF. The CDR3 coding sequence is TGTGCCAGCAGCTTAGAACAGGCAAACTCTGGGGCCAACGTCCTGACTTTC.